The next 21 T cell receptor beta chains were all read from a single sample in a study of blood T cell repertoires in COVID-19 (dated by TCRdb to about 2020). The library was generated by the immunoSEQ multiplex PCR assay. Entries here come from immuneACCESS through TCRdb and include only in-frame sequences with V and J called. Some clones fail to appear in such tables; in the studies checked, an unresolved V gene covers under half of the shortfall, and the cause of the remainder is unknown. In this sample the table shows roughly 330,000 clones, around 89% of which occur a single time. The ten largest account for approximately 4% of the sample. The sequenced material came from peripheral blood. The origin of the receptors is a woman aged 45 to 65 with active or convalescent COVID-19.

The genes are TRBV7-2 and TRBJ2-5, with 13 bases identical to TRBD2. Germline V gene sequence: CDR1 SGHTA, CDR2 FQGNSA. The CDR3 is made up of 16 amino acids. V shed 4 bases, J shed 6 bases, and the junction held 8 bases outside the gene matches. The CDR3 nucleotides read TGTGCCAGCAGCTCCGGACTAGCGGGAGCCGCCAAGACCCAGTACTTC. Amino acids: CASSSGLAGAAKTQYF. Using reference TRBV7-2 and TRBJ2-5 for the parts outside the CDR3, the full variable domain is GAGVSQSPSNKVTEKGKDVELRCDPISGHTALYWYRQSLGQGLEFLIYFQGNSAPDKSGLPSDRFSAERTGGSVSTLTIQRTQQEDSAVYLCASSSGLAGAAKTQYFGPGTRLLVL.

The V and J genes are TRBV2 and TRBJ2-1; 7 bases align to TRBD2. V lost 10 bases and J lost 5; bases outside the gene matches: 8. This CDR3 spans 13 amino acids. Per germline, CDR1 SNHLY and CDR2 FYNNEI. The CDR3 sequence is CAISSGLNNEQFF. CDR3 DNA: TGTGCCATATCTAGCGGATTGAACAATGAGCAGTTCTTC.

V usage is TRBV9 and J usage is TRBJ2-2; 10 bases match TRBD2. The V gene end was trimmed by 1 base and the J gene end by 7 bases; junction bases not matched to a gene: 7. The CDR3 contains 16 residues. CDR1 SGDLS and CDR2 YYNGEE come from the germline V gene. In nucleotides, the CDR3 is TGTGCCAGCAGCGTAATGTCTAGCGGGAGAGTCGGGGAGCTGTTTTTT. Translated: CASSVMSSGRVGELFF.

V and J are TRBV24-1 and TRBJ2-1, with 7 bases lining up with TRBD2. The CDR3 has 16 residues. In germline, CDR1 is KGHDR, CDR2 SFDVKD. V shed 3 bases, J shed 7 bases, and the junction held 11 bases outside the gene matches. CDR3 coding DNA: TGTGCCACCAGTGATACGAGCGGGGCCAAGGAAAATGAGCAGTTCTTC. Translation: CATSDTSGAKENEQFF.

The count of this clone is one. The chain employs TRBV12-3 or TRBV12-4 and TRBJ2-7, with D unresolved. V dropped 2 bases and J dropped 3 bases, with 5 bases sitting between them. The CDR3 is made up of 12 amino acids. CDR3 bases: TGTGCCAGCAGTTTACAGCGCTACGAGCAGTACTTC. As protein: CASSLQRYEQYF.

The genes are TRBV19 and TRBJ1-1, with D perhaps TRBD1 (5 bases). Germline lookup yields CDR1 LNHDA and CDR2 SQIVND (reference sequence). Trimming shortened V by 3 bases and J by 6 bases, and 17 bases separated the two germline ends. The CDR3 spans 15 residues. The CDR3 here is CASSIMAGMQAEAFF. In DNA form, the CDR3 reads TGTGCCAGTAGTATCATGGCAGGGATGCAGGCTGAAGCTTTCTTT.

This clone was seen once. The chain couples TRBV4-2 to TRBJ2-6; 7 positions agree with TRBD1. The CDR3 is 17 residues long. The trim removed 4 bases at V and 0 bases at J, leaving 6 bases unmatched. Germline CDR1 and CDR2: LGHNA and YNFKEQ. DNA for the CDR3: TGTGCCAGCAGCCCGACAGGGATCCGCTCTGGGGCCAACGTCCTGACTTTC. This encodes CASSPTGIRSGANVLTF.

This sequence joins TRBV30 and TRBJ1-2; the D is unclear. The V gene lost 0 bases and the J gene lost 7 bases, with 6 bases spanning the gap. The CDR3 has 11 amino acids. Germline V gene lookup returns CDR1 GTSNPN and CDR2 SVGIG (reference sequence). The CDR3 protein is CAWSVGVGYTF. CDR3 bases: TGTGCCTGGAGTGTCGGGGTTGGCTACACCTTC.

With regard to this clone: This specimen includes other DNA sequences encoding the same CDR3. The chain has TRBV5-1 and TRBJ2-7; the D gene is possibly TRBD1 (5 bases). CDR1 and CDR2 from the germline V gene are SGHRS and YFSETQ. There are 13 residues in the CDR3. Trimming stripped 4 bases from V and 1 base from J, with 9 bases between. CDR3 DNA sequence: TGCGCCAGCAGCCCCGACAGTTCCTACGAGCAGTACTTC. It translates to CASSPDSSYEQYF. The variable domain in full, with the rest retrieved from reference TRBV5-1 and TRBJ2-7, is KAGVTQTPRYLIKTRGQQVTLSCSPISGHRSVSWYQQTPGQGLQFLFEYFSETQRNKGNFPGRFSGRQFSNSRSEMNVSTLELGDSALYLCASSPDSSYEQYFGPGTRLTVT.

The rearrangement links TRBV7-8 to TRBJ1-1; TRBD1 matches 8 bases. Trimming took 4 bases from V and 4 from J; bases not matched to a gene: 14. The CDR3 loop spans 17 amino acids. Germline lookup yields CDR1 SGHVS and CDR2 FQNEAQ. The CDR3 DNA sequence: TGTGCCAGCAGCTCTGCCGGGACAGGTGGTGGCTTCACTGAAGCTTTCTTT. Encoded protein: CASSSAGTGGGFTEAFF. Full variable domain (rest looked up from reference TRBV7-8 and TRBJ1-1): GAGVSQSPRYKVAKRGQDVALRCDPISGHVSLFWYQQALGQGPEFLTYFQNEAQLDKSGLPSDRFFAERPEGSVSTLKIQRTQQEDSAVYLCASSSAGTGGGFTEAFFGQGTRLTVV.

The chain carries TRBV7-2 and TRBJ2-7, with a possible D match to TRBD1 (5 bases). This CDR3 contains 13 residues. Germline V gene lookup returns CDR1 SGHTA and CDR2 FQGNSA. Trimming left V 7 bases short and J 0 bases short, with 10 bases between. The CDR3 nucleotides read TGTGCCAGCACCCTGGGGCCCTCCTACGAGCAGTACTTC. Its protein product is CASTLGPSYEQYF. Using reference TRBV7-2 and TRBJ2-7 for the parts outside the CDR3, the full variable domain is GAGVSQSPSNKVTEKGKDVELRCDPISGHTALYWYRQSLGQGLEFLIYFQGNSAPDKSGLPSDRFSAERTGGSVSTLTIQRTQQEDSAVYLCASTLGPSYEQYFGPGTRLTVT.

V gene TRBV14 combines with J gene TRBJ2-5; D not certain. Trimming pared 2 bases from V and 3 bases from J, leaving 10 bases between. The CDR3 spans 14 residues. CDR1 and CDR2 from the germline V gene are SGHDN and FVKESK. Here the CDR3 DNA reads TGTGCCAGCAGCCAATACGACACCGAAGAGACCCAGTACTTC. Protein product: CASSQYDTEETQYF.

A single count supports this clone. This chain uses TRBV6-5 with TRBJ1-5; D gene uncertain. This CDR3 is built from 16 residues. Looked up from germline, CDR1 is MNHEY and CDR2 is SVGAGI. V lost 4 bases and J lost 2, with 15 bases in between. The CDR3 here is CASSSGPTGGNQPQHF. CDR3 DNA sequence: TGTGCCAGCAGTTCAGGACCCACCGGGGGCAATCAGCCCCAGCATTTT.

V is TRBV13 and J is TRBJ1-1; 7 bases line up with TRBD1. The CDR3 runs to 15 residues. V dropped 5 bases and J dropped 1; count of bases not matched to a gene: 7. The germline gives CDR1 PRHDT, CDR2 FYEKMQ (reference sequence). The CDR3 DNA sequence: TGTGCCAGCAGCCTTAAAGGGGGCGGGAACACTGAAGCTTTCTTT. Protein sequence: CASSLKGGGNTEAFF.

The chain carries TRBV7-9 and TRBJ2-1; TRBD1 matches at 9 bases. CDR1 is SEHNR, CDR2 FQNEAQ, per germline (reference sequence). The V and J ends lost 4 bases and 5 bases, in that order; junction bases with no gene match: 9. This CDR3 is built from 16 residues. This CDR3 is CASSSPGTGHDNEQFF. In nucleotides, the CDR3 is TGTGCCAGCAGCTCGCCCGGGACAGGGCACGACAATGAGCAGTTCTTC.

V is TRBV3-1 (or the pseudogene TRBV3-2) and J is TRBJ1-4; D is perhaps TRBD1 (5 bases). Looked up from germline, CDR1 is LGHDT and CDR2 is YNNKEL (reference sequence). Trimming stripped 4 bases from V and 8 bases from J, with 14 bases between. This CDR3 comprises 14 residues. The CDR3 loop is CASSLVTVGEKLFF. The CDR3 DNA follows: TGTGCCAGCAGCCTGGTGACAGTAGGGGAAAAACTGTTTTTT.

This sequence joins TRBV19 and TRBJ1-1, with 8 bases matching TRBD1. Germline-derived CDR1 and CDR2 are LNHDA and SQIVND (reference sequence). V dropped 6 bases and J dropped 6; count of bases not matched to a gene: 9. The CDR3 spans 14 residues. The CDR3 reads CASRGRTGPPEAFF. Here the CDR3 DNA reads TGTGCCAGTAGGGGGAGGACAGGGCCCCCTGAAGCTTTCTTT.

The chain combines TRBV13 with TRBJ2-3; D is possibly TRBD2 (6 bases). V was shortened by 3 bases and J by 0 bases, with 10 bases between the two germline ends. The CDR3 covers 15 residues. CDR1 and CDR2 (germline): PRHDT, FYEKMQ (reference sequence). The CDR3 coding sequence is TGTGCCAGCAGCTTTTTCCTAGCGAGCACAGATACGCAGTATTTT. It translates to CASSFFLASTDTQYF.

The chain combines TRBV4-3 with TRBJ1-1, with 7 bases lining up with TRBD1. The CDR3 consists of 13 residues. Trimming removed 0 bases from V and 7 bases from J; junction bases left unmatched: 2. Germline V gene data show CDR1 as LGHNA and CDR2 as YSLEER. The CDR3 protein is CASSQERQGEAFF. CDR3 DNA: TGCGCCAGCAGCCAAGAGCGACAGGGTGAAGCTTTCTTT.

The chain recombines TRBV24-1 with TRBJ2-2, with TRBD2 identical over 13 bases. V lost 0 bases, J lost 1 base, and 10 bases stayed unmatched. Germline V gene sequence: CDR1 KGHDR, CDR2 SFDVKD. CDR3 length: 21 amino acids. The CDR3 DNA reads as TGTGCCACCAGTGATTTGGCCCCAGGACTAGCGGGAGAGTGGAACACCGGGGAGCTGTTTTTT. As protein: CATSDLAPGLAGEWNTGELFF.

This chain connects TRBV11-2 to TRBJ1-1; no firm D call. The germline gives CDR1 SGHAT, CDR2 FQNNGV. Trimming cost V 5 bases and J 3 bases, with 10 bases left between them. CDR3 length: 13 residues. The CDR3 reads CASSPRRDTEAFF. In nucleotides, the CDR3 is TGTGCCAGCAGCCCTCGACGGGACACTGAAGCTTTCTTT.